Shown below are 5 T cell receptor beta chains from a single sample sequenced in a study of blood T cells in healthy people across ages. Then a second PCR, running about 6 to 12 cycles, was carried out with a sample-barcoded 5' primer and a J-beta primer mix. TCRdb fed the 5' RACE reads into MiXCR, producing one record per CDR3 protein. The sample lists hundreds of thousands of distinct CDR3 sequences, 25% to 35% occurring once. These data were also reused for a study on T cells of mothers and their children.

The sequenced material came from blood. The receptor source for this set is a boy between 2 and 10 years old in good health.

This clonotype has a handful of counts. This chain links TRBV29-1 with TRBJ2-5, with a tentative D call TRBD1 (5 bases). V lost 6 bases, J lost 7 bases, and 15 bases lay in between. Germline loops: CDR1 SQVTM, CDR2 ANQGSEA. The CDR3 has 12 amino acids. The DNA of the CDR3 is TGCAGCGTGGTGGTCCAAAGGGGGACCCAGTACTTC. Its protein is CSVVVQRGTQYF. The variable domain in full, with the rest retrieved from reference TRBV29-1 and TRBJ2-5, is SAVISQKPSRDICQRGTSLTIQCQVDSQVTMMFWYRQQPGQSLTLIATANQGSEATYESGFVIDKFPISRPNLTFSTLTVSNMSPEDSSIYLCSVVVQRGTQYFGPGTRLLVL.

The CDR3 DNA reads TGTGCCAGCAGCCAAGCGGAGCGACCCATAGAAGCTTTCTTT. Its protein product is CASSQAERPIEAFF. The rearrangement uses TRBV11-2 and TRBJ1-1; D uncertain. Germline CDR1 reads SGHAT; CDR2 reads FQNNGV. This CDR3 has 14 amino acids. The V end lost 5 bases, the J end lost 8 bases, and 18 bases lay between the germline ends.

The chain employs TRBV14 and TRBJ2-5, with a weak D call TRBD1 (5 bases). The J call may not be correct, given that the DNA end is closer to TRBJ2-1. This CDR3 region has 16 residues. Germline V lookup: CDR1 SGHDN, CDR2 FVKESK. The CDR3 here is CASSQDQGRPYWVQFF. In DNA, the CDR3 is TGTGCCAGCAGCCAAGATCAGGGCAGGCCCTACTGGGTGCAGTTCTTC.

The chain recombines TRBV9 with TRBJ1-2; tentatively, D is TRBD1 (5 bases). V was trimmed by 1 base and J by 5 bases, leaving 12 bases between them. From germline, CDR1 is SGDLS and CDR2 YYNGEE. The CDR3 runs 14 residues. CDR3 DNA: TGTGCCAGCAGCGTATCAGGGAATTCATATGGCTACACCTTC. This translates into CASSVSGNSYGYTF.

The V call is TRBV29-1, the J call TRBJ1-1; D perhaps matches TRBD1 (6 bases). Per the germline V gene, CDR1 is SQVTM and CDR2 is ANQGSEA. This CDR3 spans 14 amino acids. Trimming left V 6 bases short and J 3 bases short, with 17 bases between. CDR3 sequence (DNA): TGCAGCGTGGTACAGGGACCTCCCTACACTGAAGCTTTCTTT. This codes for CSVVQGPPYTEAFF.